The sequence of this T cell receptor (beta chain) was determined in a study of T cells in Graves' hyperthyroidism and ophthalmopathy. Hyperthyroidism of Graves' type that showed no ophthalmopathy progression within 18 months was stable. Germline CDR1 is SGHTA and CDR2 is FQGNSA. The CDR3 totals 15 residues. Germline trimming cut 5 bases from V and 4 bases from J; bases unmatched to any gene: 6. TCR beta CDR3 region amplification was performed from RNA transcripts. First-round RT-PCR of the TCR CDR3 relied on the HTBI primer set. MiXCR was run by TCRdb on the multiplex PCR reads, yielding one entry per CDR3 protein. The sample includes about 200,000 distinct CDR3 sequences, 15% to 20% seen only once; the top ten take 50%. This clonotype has ten or more counts.

The sequence came from a man in his fifties with Graves' hyperthyroidism. This chain links TRBV7-2 with TRBJ2-7, with 12 bases matching TRBD1. The sequenced sample was blood. The CDR3 protein is CASSPPGQGAYEQYF. In DNA form, the CDR3 reads TGTGCCAGCAGCCCACCGGGACAGGGGGCTTACGAGCAGTACTTC.